This TCR beta chain derives from a study of Graves' ophthalmopathy and Graves' hyperthyroidism. Overall study: Pretreatment peripheral blood was obtained at initial diagnosis.

Amplified material comprised TCR beta CDR3 regions derived from RNA transcripts. RT-PCR with HTBI primers came first, then second-round multiplex PCR. TCRdb re-called the multiplex PCR reads with MiXCR, one entry per CDR3 protein. The sample gives a few hundred thousand distinct CDR3 sequences, roughly a sixth of which show up once; 2.4% is in the top ten. The CDR3 length is 15 residues. Trimming removed 1 base at V and 1 base at J, with 10 bases between. This clonotype showed up many times. The sequence derives from an adult woman with stable Graves' hyperthyroidism. Sequencing was carried out using peripheral blood. V gene TRBV12-3 or TRBV12-4 combines with J gene TRBJ1-1; D gene uncertain. The CDR3 sequence is CASSLGGSQNTEAFF. DNA for the CDR3: TGTGCCAGCAGTTTAGGTGGAAGCCAGAACACTGAAGCTTTCTTT.